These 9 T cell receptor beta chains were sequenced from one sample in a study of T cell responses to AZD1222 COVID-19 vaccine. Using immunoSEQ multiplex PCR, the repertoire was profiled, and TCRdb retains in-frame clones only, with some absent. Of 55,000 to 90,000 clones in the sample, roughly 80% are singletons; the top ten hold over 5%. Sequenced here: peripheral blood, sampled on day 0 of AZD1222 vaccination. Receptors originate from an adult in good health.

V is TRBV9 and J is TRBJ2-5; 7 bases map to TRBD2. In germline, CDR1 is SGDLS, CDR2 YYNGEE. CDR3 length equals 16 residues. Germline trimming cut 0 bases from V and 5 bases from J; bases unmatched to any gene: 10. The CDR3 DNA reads TGTGCCAGCAGCGTAGGGGGTAGCGGGCTCTCGGAGACCCAGTACTTC. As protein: CASSVGGSGLSETQYF.

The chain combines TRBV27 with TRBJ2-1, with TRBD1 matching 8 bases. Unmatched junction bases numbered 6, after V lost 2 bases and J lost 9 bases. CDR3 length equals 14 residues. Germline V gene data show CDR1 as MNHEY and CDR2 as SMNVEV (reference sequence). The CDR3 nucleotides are TGTGCCAGCAGTTTAACCGGACAGGGTTCTGAGCAGTTCTTC. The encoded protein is CASSLTGQGSEQFF.

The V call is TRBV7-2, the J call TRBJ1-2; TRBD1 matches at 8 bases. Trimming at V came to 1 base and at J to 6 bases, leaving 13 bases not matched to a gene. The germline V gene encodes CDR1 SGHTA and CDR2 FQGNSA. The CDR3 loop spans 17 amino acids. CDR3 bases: TGTGCCAGCAGCTTAGAGGTATCGATAGGGGACAGGCATGGCTACACCTTC. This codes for CASSLEVSIGDRHGYTF.

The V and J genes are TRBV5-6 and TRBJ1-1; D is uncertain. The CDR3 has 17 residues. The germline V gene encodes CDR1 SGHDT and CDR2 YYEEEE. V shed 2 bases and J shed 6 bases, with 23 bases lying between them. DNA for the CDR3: TGTGCCAGCAGCTTAGGTTTGGTAGTCGGTCTTGGATCTGAAGCTTTCTTT. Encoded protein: CASSLGLVVGLGSEAFF.

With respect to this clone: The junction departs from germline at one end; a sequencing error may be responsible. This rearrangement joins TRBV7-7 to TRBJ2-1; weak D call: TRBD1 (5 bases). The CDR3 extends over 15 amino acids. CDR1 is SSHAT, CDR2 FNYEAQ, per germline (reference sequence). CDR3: CASSLGAATYNEQFF. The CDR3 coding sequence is TGTGCTAGCAGCTTAGGGGCAGCCACCTACAATGAGCAGTTCTTC. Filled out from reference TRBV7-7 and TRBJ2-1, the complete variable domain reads GAGVSQSPRYKVTKRGQDVTLRCDPISSHATLYWYQQALGQGPEFLTYFNYEAQPDKSGLPSDRFSAERPEGSISTLTIQRTEQRDSAMYRCASSLGAATYNEQFFGPGTRLTVL.

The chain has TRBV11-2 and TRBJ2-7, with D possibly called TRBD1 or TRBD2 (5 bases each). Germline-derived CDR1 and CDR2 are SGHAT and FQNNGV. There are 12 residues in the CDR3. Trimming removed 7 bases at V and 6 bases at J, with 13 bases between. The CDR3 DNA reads TGTGCCAGCAAGGGAGAGGGGCGCGAGCAGTACTTC. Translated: CASKGEGREQYF.

For the CDR3, the DNA is TGTGCCAGCAGCTTGCTGACAGGGGGAATATCGAACACCGGGGAGCTGTTTTTT. Its protein product is CASSLLTGGISNTGELFF. The chain carries TRBV7-9 and TRBJ2-2; 9 bases align to TRBD1. V lost 3 bases and J lost 0; bases outside the gene matches: 8. From germline, CDR1 is SEHNR and CDR2 FQNEAQ (reference sequence). The CDR3 totals 18 residues.

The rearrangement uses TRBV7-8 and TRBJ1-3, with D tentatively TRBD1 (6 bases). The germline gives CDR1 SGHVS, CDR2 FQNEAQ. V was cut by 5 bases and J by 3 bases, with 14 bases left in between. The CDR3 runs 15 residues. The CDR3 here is CASSLVGGYGNTIYF. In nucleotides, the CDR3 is TGTGCCAGCAGCCTAGTTGGGGGCTATGGAAACACCATATATTTT.

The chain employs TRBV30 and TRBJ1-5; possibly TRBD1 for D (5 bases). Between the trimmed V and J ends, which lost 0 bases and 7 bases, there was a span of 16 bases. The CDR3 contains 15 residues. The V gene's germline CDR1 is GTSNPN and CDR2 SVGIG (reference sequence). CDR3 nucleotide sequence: TGTGCCTGGAGTGTAAAGGGGTGGGGTGGGCAGCCCCAGCATTTT. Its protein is CAWSVKGWGGQPQHF.